This TCR beta chain was captured by sequencing in a study of cytotoxic CD8 clonotypes in ibrutinib-treated CLL. Regarding the study as a whole: At ibrutinib response, clonality increased, and at progression it declined back toward baseline.

TCRdb's table, derived via immunoSEQ multiplex PCR, lists solely in-frame clones and lacks some. The sample includes 200,000 to 250,000 clones, around 75% of them seen just once. The CDR3 is 13 residues long. V gave up 7 bases and J gave up 6 bases; unmatched junction bases: 5. Germline CDR1 reads MDHEN; CDR2 reads SYDVKM. A note on this clone: Its antigen is unidentified.

The genes are TRBV28 and TRBJ1-5, with 8 bases matching TRBD1. This TCR came from a human donor with chronic lymphocytic leukemia. This material consisted of PBMCs, taken after 12 months of ibrutinib treatment. CDR3 DNA sequence: TGTGCCAGCACGCACAGGGGGGGTCAGCCCCAGCATTTT. It is translated as CASTHRGGQPQHF. The complete variable domain, with remaining parts taken from reference TRBV28 and TRBJ1-5, reads DVKVTQSSRYLVKRTGEKVFLECVQDMDHENMFWYRQDPGLGLRLIYFSYDVKMKEKGDIPEGYSVSREKKERFSLILESASTNQTSMYLCASTHRGGQPQHFGDGTRLSIL.